This note documents a single T cell receptor (beta chain) sequence. This clonotype has at least ten counts. What this receptor recognizes is not known. Per-base qualities were not stored, and no clone one base away is much larger. Using a constant-region primer and ProtoScript II reverse transcriptase, TCRbeta-specific cDNA was reverse-transcribed from about 460 ng total RNA. Construction of the TCRbeta libraries relied on three nested rounds of multiplex PCR, following a slightly modified ARM-PCR procedure. Each of the first two PCR rounds ran for approximately 10 cycles using multiplex TRBV1-TRBV30 forward primers together with a Cbeta reverse primer. Sample barcodes and Illumina adapters were attached in a final 25-cycle PCR using Deep VentR polymerase. Before sequencing, amplicons of 200-500 bp were purified from gel using a QIAquick gel extraction kit. The TCRbeta amplicons were sequenced with 250-bp paired-end reads on an Illumina HiSeq 2500. Under the source paper's analysis protocol: Trimmomatic v0.33 was used to quality-trim the reads, and FLASH v1.2.11 was used to merge paired reads so that full CDR3 sequences could be recovered. V, D and J germline segments were assigned to the rearranged TCRbeta sequences using MiGEC v1.2.1b. Clonotype statistics, along with Shannon-Wiener diversity indices, were calculated using VDJtools v1.0.0. To cut down on sampling bias, every analysis after diversity analysis relied on just the 250 most abundant clonotypes from each sample. TCRdb reanalyzed the raw reads on its own, using fastp at Q25 for trimming and MiXCR for clone calling, and kept in-frame beta chains. Records with the same CDR3 protein are collapsed into one entry carrying the most frequent genes and DNA. TCRdb, not the original authors, processed these V and J calls. Across this sample there are approximately 330,000 distinct CDR3 sequences, with around three fifths seen only once. Clones ranked in the top ten supply about 6% of the sample.

The data are from a study of tumor-infiltrating lymphocytes in primary liver carcinoma (dated by TCRdb to 2017 to 2019). Study-wide context: A few patients with histopathologically diagnosed primary liver carcinoma underwent surgical resection in China between November 2015 and March 2016. Of the five patients, three men and two women aged 30 to 69 years, four had hepatocellular carcinoma and one had combined HCC and intrahepatic cholangiocarcinoma. The tumors of the five patients were staged as T1-T3 N0M0, with maximum diameters ranging from roughly 4.2 to 10 cm. A total of some 35 specimens from 5 patients underwent TCRbeta repertoire sequencing, comprising around 25 tumor regions, 5 adjacent noncancerous liver tissues and 5 peripheral blood samples. Reproducibility between technical replicate repertoires was high, with correlation coefficients above 0.95 and mean shared-clone rates near 0.89. Each sample produced roughly 3.5 to 8 million productive TCRbeta reads, and read depth showed no significant difference between tissue types. The study combined TCRbeta repertoire sequencing, expression microarrays and whole-exome sequencing across five regions of each liver tumor, with adjacent normal tissue and blood. Study-wide conclusions, independent of this receptor: The top 250 clones accounted for a significantly greater share of the repertoire in tumors than in blood (p = 0.039). Repertoire overlap was found to be higher between tumor regions (mean around 36%) than between tumor-adjacent (roughly 17%) or tumor-blood (about 14%) pairs, consistent with antigen-driven expansion. Because only the TCR beta chain was sequenced and unpaired alpha chains were not captured, true repertoire diversity is likely underestimated. Only five patients were included in the study, and the authors note that the findings should be validated in a larger study. Because the samples were bulk and unsorted, CD4+ and CD8+ T cell repertoires could not be compared.

V and J lose 2 bases and 6 bases, and a span of 5 bases separates them. CDR1 and CDR2 are read off the germline V gene as MNHEY and SVGEGT. The CDR3 contains 12 residues, cysteine and phenylalanine counted. The read is trimmed to its CDR3 DNA, 36 bases read in frame from base 1. Blood RNA was extracted from unsorted whole blood with TRIzol reagent; germline DNA came from the DNeasy Blood & Tissue kit. Patients had chronic HBV infection and were treatment-naive at sampling. Before surgery, about 4 milliliters of peripheral blood were collected into K2EDTA tubes. This sequence originates from a man aged 35-49 years with primary liver carcinoma and hepatitis B virus infection. Sequencing was performed on peripheral blood. The chain was built from TRBV6-2 or TRBV6-3 and TRBJ1-5; no confident D gene assignment can be made. The CDR3 region: CASSYTVQPQHF. The DNA sequence follows: TGTGCCAGCAGTTACACGGTTCAGCCCCAGCATTTT.